Listed below are T cell receptor beta chains from one sample, sequenced in a study of post-analysis software for immune sequencing data. TCRdb re-called the PCR reads through MiXCR, storing one row per CDR3 protein. This sample carries more than 450,000 distinct CDR3 sequences, 44% of them seen once, and the ten largest clones take 1.5% to 2%. Sequences were obtained from blood. The receptor source for this set is a girl between 10 and 17 years old with multiple sclerosis. CDR3s leave out the opening cysteine and the closing phenylalanine or tryptophan.

TRBV5-4	TRBJ2-3	ASSPIPRTDTQY
TRBV12-3/TRBV12-4	TRBJ2-7	ASSSRVRETAWYEQY
TRBV6-6	TRBJ1-2	ASRSGQREDYGYT
TRBV7-9	TRBJ2-7	ASSYDGYSYEQY
TRBV10-3	TRBJ2-1	AISEIGSRDNEQF
TRBV9	TRBJ1-4	ASSVRATNEKLF
TRBV6-5	TRBJ1-2	ASSYSEGGYGYT
TRBV7-9	TRBJ2-5	ASSSGTTSQETQY
TRBV5-5	TRBJ1-6	ASSREGTGTNSPLH
TRBV4-1	TRBJ1-1	ASSQEALSNTEAF
TRBV5-1	TRBJ2-4	ASSEGLAGEEQY
TRBV20-1	-	SARDRGREETQY
TRBV12-3/TRBV12-4	TRBJ2-1	ASSFSGSEQF
TRBV20-1	TRBJ1-6	SAQAQGGDSPLH
TRBV12-3/TRBV12-4	TRBJ2-2	ASSQGNTGELF
TRBV7-2	TRBJ2-3	ASRPPREPDTQY
TRBV5-1	TRBJ2-1	ASSLGATSGRTEQF
TRBV4-1	TRBJ2-5	ASSQPRQGQGETQY
TRBV20-1	TRBJ1-5	SARVGHRQPQH
TRBV12-3/TRBV12-4	TRBJ2-3	ASSLSVNEPAQY
TRBV28	TRBJ2-3	ASSLVAGGSDTQY
TRBV4-1	TRBJ2-1	ASSRKGELYAGGLDEQF
TRBV27	TRBJ1-6	ASRRQGESPLH
TRBV5-1	TRBJ2-1	ASSYLRGQGWNEQF
TRBV7-9	TRBJ2-3	ASGLAGTDTQY
TRBV11-2	TRBJ2-3	ASSLQHTDTQY
TRBV20-1	TRBJ2-6	SAVGGSGNVRT